These T cell receptor beta chains were read from a single sample in a study of PD-1 and CTLA-4 blockade in melanoma. Assay used: immunoSEQ multiplex PCR; TCRdb lists only in-frame clones, some missing. The sample consists of over 15,000 clones, approximately 70% of them appearing once. The sample here was CD8+ T cells from peripheral blood, taken from a patient given anti-PD-1 treatment. The origin of the receptors is a human donor with melanoma. The CDR3 runs from the conserved cysteine through the conserved F or W. D genes are given only for firm matches. The listing skips clone size in some rows; elsewhere it reads once, few, many or a size class.

- TRBJ1-1 - TRBV6-5 CASNPYRQSPTEAFF TGTGCCAGCAATCCGTACAGGCAATCACCCACTGAAGCTTTCTTT
- TRBJ2-1 - TRBV7-9 CASSFPVGGGASYNEQFF TGTGCCAGCAGCTTCCCCGTTGGGGGTGGGGCTTCCTACAATGAGCAGTTCTTC
- TRBJ2-1 - TRBV6-5 CASTSLLGDEQFF TGTGCCAGCACCTCACTGTTGGGGGATGAGCAGTTCTTC
once TRBJ2-7 TRBD1 TRBV29-1 CSVQIRGIKDEQYF TGCAGCGTCCAGATCAGGGGGATTAAGGACGAGCAGTACTTC
- TRBJ1-2 TRBD1 TRBV13 CASSPGWTGGAGGYTF TGTGCCAGCAGCCCAGGTTGGACAGGGGGCGCGGGAGGCTACACCTTC
- TRBJ2-7 - TRBV27 CASSLWGREQYF TGTGCCAGCAGTTTATGGGGTCGCGAGCAGTACTTC
- TRBJ1-2 - TRBV4-2 CASSQAEGQDYGYTF TGTGCCAGCAGCCAAGCGGAGGGGCAGGACTATGGCTACACCTTC
- TRBJ2-7 TRBD1 TRBV2 CASRGTGSYEQYF TGTGCCAGCAGGGGGACAGGGTCCTACGAGCAGTACTTC
- TRBJ2-7 TRBD2 TRBV10-3 CAIRVGLAREQYF TGTGCCATCAGGGTTGGACTAGCGAGAGAGCAGTACTTC
once TRBJ2-6 - TRBV13 CASSLRGSGANVLTF TGTGCCAGCAGCCTAAGGGGCTCTGGGGCCAACGTCCTGACTTTC
- TRBJ1-1 - TRBV12-3/TRBV12-4 CASKVGLTEAFF TGTGCCAGCAAAGTGGGGCTGACTGAAGCTTTCTTT
once TRBJ2-7 - TRBV7-9 CASSSHPGFESLYEQYF TGTGCCAGCAGCTCACACCCGGGGTTCGAAAGTCTCTACGAGCAGTACTTC
- TRBJ1-6 - TRBV4-1 CASSHFQGYNSPLHF TGCGCCAGCAGCCATTTCCAGGGTTATAATTCACCCCTCCACTTT